These T cell receptor beta chains were read from a single sample in a study of beta chain features in type 1 diabetes. The table came from immunoSEQ multiplex PCR; TCRdb's copy has only in-frame clones and leaves some out. Of about 160,000 clones listed, just over 8% were seen once; the top ten hold approximately 0.54%. Input material: central memory CD4+ T cells from blood. The source is a young woman with type 1 diabetes. Both conserved end residues are trimmed from each CDR3.

J: TRBJ1-5; V: TRBV30; CDR3: AWSSGLHSNQPQH
J: TRBJ2-2; V: TRBV2; CDR3: ASRQGAGELF
J: TRBJ2-7; V: TRBV5-5; CDR3: ASSLDPGGAYEQY
J: TRBJ2-1; V: TRBV6-5; CDR3: ASRGGSGRYSEQF
J: TRBJ2-7; V: TRBV29-1; CDR3: SVGTSYEQY
J: TRBJ2-1; V: TRBV11-2; CDR3: ASSLMWGQGNNEQF
J: TRBJ2-3; V: TRBV7-2; CDR3: ASSWALPDTQY
J: TRBJ1-5; V: TRBV15; CDR3: ATSRALGQGARNQPQH
J: TRBJ2-7; V: TRBV11-2; CDR3: ASSFPGTGREQY
J: TRBJ2-2; V: TRBV7-9; CDR3: ASSLGRTGNTGELF
J: TRBJ2-7; V: TRBV21-1; CDR3: ASSAGLAFSYEQY
J: TRBJ1-5; V: TRBV7-9; CDR3: ASSRTGGGNQPQH
J: TRBJ1-5; V: TRBV29-1; CDR3: SVATGPHQPQH
J: TRBJ1-2; V: TRBV30; CDR3: AWSGILQNQYGYT
J: TRBJ2-7; V: TRBV11-2; CDR3: ASSLDLETGQEQY
J: TRBJ2-3; V: TRBV7-8; CDR3: ASSHGQMSTDTQY
J: TRBJ2-1; V: TRBV4-1; CDR3: ASSLTGRTSPYNEQF
J: TRBJ1-1; V: TRBV18; CDR3: ASSPAGAREAF
J: TRBJ2-5; V: TRBV9; CDR3: ASSVGQQETQY
J: TRBJ2-5; V: TRBV4-3; CDR3: ASSQEVQGLRAQY
J: TRBJ2-2; V: TRBV5-1; CDR3: ASSPALGTNGELF
J: TRBJ2-1; V: TRBV5-4; CDR3: ASSAEGGRSYNEQF
J: TRBJ2-7; V: TRBV7-2; CDR3: ASSSGLAGGYEQY
J: TRBJ2-3; V: TRBV29-1; CDR3: SVETGGADTQY
J: TRBJ2-3; V: TRBV5-1; CDR3: ASSPGQGLDTQY
J: TRBJ1-4; V: TRBV2; CDR3: ASSTGQGNEKLF
J: TRBJ2-6; V: TRBV5-5; CDR3: ASSETVTGANVLT
J: TRBJ1-2; V: TRBV2; CDR3: ASTFTGSGYT
J: TRBJ2-1; V: TRBV4-2; CDR3: ASSQDGLAQGNEQF
J: TRBJ1-5; V: TRBV25-1; CDR3: ASSAGGRADQPQH
J: TRBJ2-3; V: TRBV29-1; CDR3: SVVPQAGDTQY
J: TRBJ2-1; V: TRBV7-3; CDR3: ASGEGRGNEQF
J: TRBJ2-2; V: TRBV10-3; CDR3: AISESSAANTGELF
J: TRBJ2-5; V: TRBV29-1; CDR3: SVGDWKEQETQY
J: TRBJ1-5; V: TRBV2; CDR3: ASSEGPHQPQH
J: TRBJ1-2; V: TRBV30; CDR3: AWTLFSVAGYT
J: TRBJ2-7; V: TRBV5-1; CDR3: ASSLETGNPTYEQY
J: TRBJ2-3; V: TRBV4-3; CDR3: ASSQDAPRDTQY
J: TRBJ2-3; V: TRBV5-1; CDR3: ASTSFTDTQY
J: TRBJ2-7; V: TRBV11-2; CDR3: ASSFSSGVYEQY
J: TRBJ1-2; V: TRBV4-1; CDR3: ASSQTGHGYT
J: TRBJ2-5; V: TRBV29-1; CDR3: SVEIRVRETQY
J: TRBJ2-5; V: TRBV18; CDR3: ASSPTSGQETQY
J: TRBJ2-5; V: TRBV27; CDR3: ASSETALRTQY
J: TRBJ2-2; V: TRBV29-1; CDR3: SVEKQVNTGELF
J: TRBJ2-1; V: TRBV6-1; CDR3: ASRATGNEQF
J: TRBJ2-7; V: TRBV15; CDR3: ATSPQGDEQY
J: TRBJ1-2; V: TRBV7-2; CDR3: ASSLGDRGVYGYT
J: TRBJ1-2; V: TRBV5-1; CDR3: ASSEAAGYDYGYT
J: TRBJ1-2; V: TRBV7-2; CDR3: ASSVETGRYGYT
J: TRBJ2-2; V: TRBV28; CDR3: ASSIAGDTGELF
J: TRBJ2-7; V: TRBV7-9; CDR3: ASSLDRKIPYEQY
J: TRBJ2-1; V: TRBV15; CDR3: ATSRDQVNRDLSYNEQF